The 7 T cell receptor beta chains below were found in one sample sequenced in a study of blood T cell repertoires in COVID-19. Clones were read by immunoSEQ multiplex PCR, and TCRdb kept only the in-frame ones, dropping some. The sample has 150,000 to 200,000 clones; around 92% are singletons. Material: peripheral blood. The receptors come from a man younger than 45 with COVID-19, enrolled during active disease.

This clone was observed a few times. This chain links TRBV5-6 with TRBJ1-1; TRBD1 matches at 9 bases. With V trimmed by 3 bases and J by 5 bases, 14 bases remained unmatched. CDR3 length: 17 residues. Germline V gives CDR1 SGHDT, CDR2 YYEEEE. The CDR3 DNA follows: TGTGCCAGCAGCTGGACACCGACAGGGGGAATCGGGACTGAAGCTTTCTTT. It codes for CASSWTPTGGIGTEAFF.

V and J are TRBV7-9 and TRBJ2-1; possible D gene TRBD2, 6 bases. The germline V gene encodes CDR1 SEHNR and CDR2 FQNEAQ (reference sequence). V was shortened by 2 bases and J by 15 bases, with 20 bases between the two germline ends. The CDR3 runs to 14 residues. CDR3 sequence: CASSLSYSGEGRFF. The CDR3 DNA is TGTGCCAGCAGCTTATCTTATTCGGGAGAAGGGCGGTTCTTC.

This clone was detected only once. The V call is TRBV3-1 (or the pseudogene TRBV3-2), the J call TRBJ1-2, with TRBD1 as a possible D gene (5 bases). This CDR3 has 19 amino acids. The V gene's germline CDR1 is LGHDT and CDR2 YNNKEL (reference sequence). Trimming pared 0 bases from V and 4 bases from J, leaving 24 bases between. The CDR3 reads CASSQEARGVGPALYGYTF. Written as DNA, the CDR3 is TGTGCCAGCAGCCAAGAGGCCCGGGGGGTAGGGCCAGCCCTCTATGGCTACACCTTC.

The V gene is TRBV3-1 (or the pseudogene TRBV3-2), the J gene TRBJ2-1, with D hard to call. Germline assignment: CDR1 LGHDT and CDR2 YNNKEL (reference sequence). The V end was cut by 4 bases, the J end by 8 bases, with 15 bases between. The CDR3 length is 14 residues. CDR3 sequence reads: CASSPPYRVYEQFF. The CDR3 DNA reads TGTGCCAGCAGCCCCCCGTATAGAGTGTATGAGCAGTTCTTC.

The chain joins TRBV9 to TRBJ1-5; maybe TRBD1 (6 bases). Germline lookup yields CDR1 SGDLS and CDR2 YYNGEE. V was shortened by 4 bases and J by 5 bases, with 19 bases between the two germline ends. The CDR3 has 16 amino acids. DNA of the CDR3: TGTGCCAGCAGCATCTCTAACAGGGACCTCTATCAGCCCCAGCATTTT. It specifies CASSISNRDLYQPQHF.

Comments on this clone: The same CDR3 can be traced to other DNA sequences in this sample. The rearrangement joins TRBV5-1 to TRBJ1-5; TRBD1 matches 7 bases. CDR1 SGHRS and CDR2 YFSETQ come from the germline V gene. V shed 4 bases and J 0 bases; nucleotides not matched to a gene: 4. The CDR3 is 15 residues long. CDR3 protein: CASSLGQDSNQPQHF. CDR3 in DNA: TGCGCCAGCAGCCTCGGACAGGATAGCAATCAGCCCCAGCATTTT.

The genes are TRBV7-9 and TRBJ2-3; the match to TRBD2 covers 8 bases. CDR3 length: 15 amino acids. The ends lost 3 bases at V and 1 base at J; junction bases unmatched: 3. Germline loops: CDR1 SEHNR, CDR2 FQNEAQ (reference sequence). The CDR3 DNA reads as TGTGCCAGCAGCTTCCGAGCGGGGGGCACAGATACGCAGTATTTT. It is translated as CASSFRAGGTDTQYF.